A single TCR beta chain is shown here with its context. This sample is part of a study of T-cell memory formation after mild COVID-19. The V end was cut by 4 bases, the J end by 6 bases, with 8 bases between. The CDR3 is made up of 12 amino acids. Per germline, CDR1 SGHNT and CDR2 YYREEE (reference sequence). A 5'RACE reaction primed in the constant segment made cDNA libraries of TCR alpha and TCR beta, and these carried sample barcodes and UMIs. TCRdb reprocessed the 5' RACE reads via MiXCR and lists one record per CDR3 protein. In the table there are under 50,000 distinct CDR3 sequences, roughly a quarter of which are singletons.

Sequences were obtained from PBMCs or a T cell subset sorted from them (not recorded which). This TCR derives from a man younger than 30 who had mild COVID-19 (a few samples of this study predate the infection). Cell type and time point are not known. The gene calls are TRBV5-4 and TRBJ2-1; D call uncertain. CDR3 amino acids: CASSDISNEQFF. CDR3 DNA: TGTGCCAGCAGCGATATTAGCAATGAGCAGTTCTTC.